This T cell receptor beta chain was documented in a study of cytomegalovirus exposure and HLA in healthy donors (dated by TCRdb to 2015 to 2018). Background for the entire study: An earlier analysis of some 620 of the donors reported 276 Gb of sequence data and 117 million unique TCR beta sequences obtained from approximately 180 million T cells. Along with the approximately 670-subject first cohort, a separate validation cohort of around 120 different subjects was used. An earlier analysis of around 580 of the donors used high-throughput TCR beta sequencing to judge whether each TCR beta V gene segment behaved as functional or pseudogenic. HLA typing included class I and class II loci at four-digit resolution. Four or five DR-DQ haplotypes were handled as single units for association and clustering because linkage in the cohort was strong. The study aimed to test whether signatures of past pathogen exposure could be identified by cataloging public T cell receptors. The later analysis used no new phenotypic data to find candidate immune exposures, relying instead on TCR beta sequences and their occurrence across donors. To predict cytomegalovirus infection status, the study combined high-throughput TCR immunosequencing, statistical association of individual TCRs with disease status, and machine learning. The study profiled the T cell repertoires of hundreds of subjects by immunosequencing and related them to cytomegalovirus serostatus. An early release covering just under 650 HLA-typed donors comprised about 310 gigabases of sequencing data and roughly 85 million unique TCR sequences. Genome-wide SNP genotypes for about 65% of the 666 donors were used in a later genetic analysis, which treated that subset as a discovery cohort. Every discovery cohort repertoire had been produced on one sequencing platform. Donor age, sex, ethnicity and CMV serostatus were collected together with the repertoire data. In a later analysis, previously published TCR beta repertoires from about 640 donors were re-analyzed and high-resolution HLA genotyping was added so that TCR occurrence patterns could be studied. Typing coverage differed by locus: A, B, C, DRB1 and DQB1 were typed in about 620-630 donors, DQA1 in roughly 500, DPA1 in 600 to 610, and DPB1 in about 450. Among the roughly 400 genotyped donors, approximately 82% belonged to the genetic ancestry cluster associated with self-reported Caucasian donors. Across 300 to 400 genotyped donors of the cohort, an average of approximately 200,000 unique TCR beta nucleotide sequences per donor were sequenced, and roughly 20% of those sequences were non-productive. Overall study outcomes, separate from this receptor: The cohort was sequenced for TCR beta chains only, and without alpha or paired-chain data the features that could be detected were limited. A further reported finding was that TCR beta sequences accurately predicted the HLA-A and HLA-B alleles for most subjects in the first cohort. A later genetic analysis associated a missense DCLRE1C variant with V-gene and J-gene trimming of TCR beta chains, and an independent cohort replicated the association. In vitro tests confirmed that a few of the cytomegalovirus-associated TCR beta chains recognize cytomegalovirus antigens. The presence/absence analyses assumed that sequencing depth was roughly uniform across donors, and that assumption may not be true. When HLA alleles, especially DR and DQ, strongly co-occurred, TCR associations were difficult to assign to individual alleles. Because HLA typing was unavailable for some donors at each locus, only the typed subset was used in association tests. A later analysis found that TCR association rates varied across HLA loci, with DRB1 alleles showing the most associated TCRs and HLA-C alleles the fewest. About 17 rarely observed V segments, including chromosome 9 orphons, were excluded from the earlier analysis of approximately 500 of the donors because counts were too low. In a later analysis, HLA-associated TCR beta chains were found to be more clonally expanded and to have lower generation probabilities than equally common non-associated chains. The classifier was reported to diagnose cytomegalovirus status with high specificity and sensitivity in both the original and validation cohorts. In a later genetic analysis, fewer N-insertions in productive TCRs were reported among donors in an Asian-associated ancestry cluster than the roughly 640-donor mean. In a later analysis, most CMV-associated TCR beta chains were found to appear HLA-restricted, with HLA associations seemingly driven largely by CMV exposure. According to the authors, the approach could potentially be generalized to other disease states and immunological phenotypes. Several of the top co-occurrence clusters appeared to be linked to parvovirus B19, influenza, CMV and Epstein-Barr virus, according to a later analysis. Some IMGT-functional V segments, including TRBV6-2 and TRBV6-3, could not be told apart with the 87-base-pair reads, so those segments were excluded. Broadly in line with IMGT annotations, most TCR beta V segments showed up in productive rearrangements about 87% or about 30% of the time in an earlier analysis of under 700 of the donors. In the study, 150 to 200 TCR beta chains were listed as associated with cytomegalovirus. Most TCR sequences were observed very rarely across donors, whereas some public TCRs were present in many individuals. For the cohort, immune exposure information was limited to CMV serostatus. Linkage disequilibrium might explain the correlated functional status among segregating V segments, but an unknown experimental factor could not be ruled out. In a later analysis, over 15,000 TCR beta sequences were associated with specific HLA alleles at a false discovery rate of 0.05. A cluster of highly shared sequence variants was judged likely to be a technical artifact of the sequencing pipeline.

Preparation of the library involved the immunoSEQ multiplex PCR assay. For the multiplex PCR, a mixture combining 60 forward primers for TCR Vbeta segments and 13 reverse primers for TCR Jbeta segments was used. Amplification of the CDR3 region of rearranged TCR beta genes was performed with a multiplex PCR assay on genomic DNA. On the Illumina HiSeq System, the amplified TCR beta libraries were sequenced as 87-base-pair reads. The study's own analysis went as follows. A later analysis tallied 80 million to 95 million unique TCR beta chains across the 666 repertoires, and around 12 million of those chains were shared by two or more donors. Raw reads were error-corrected and collapsed into unique sequences with a nearest-neighbor algorithm that merged closely related sequences to remove PCR and sequencing errors. Alignment of CDR3 sequences to IMGT reference sequences was used to assign V, D and J gene segments. For a sequence to be retained, a match of at least six nucleotides was required to both a V gene segment and a J gene segment. Rearrangements were called productive when the CDR3 lacked stop codons and stayed in frame with V and J; all others were non-productive. CDR3 was defined according to IMGT convention as the region running from the second conserved V-encoded cysteine to the conserved J-encoded phenylalanine. The earlier analysis of some 580 of the donors excluded any sequence lacking an unambiguous match to a single V gene segment. An earlier analysis of just under 600 of the donors called V segments functional above 56.7% productive rearrangements and segregating when the between-donor standard deviation exceeded 5%. A statistical classification framework was developed to diagnose cytomegalovirus status using the catalog of TCR beta chain sequences. A later analysis assigned V and J genes by comparing TCR nucleotide sequences with IMGT/GENE-DB human TR gene sequences. Using the TCRdist pipeline, a later analysis assigned CDR3 sequences along with most-parsimonious VDJ recombination scenarios. In a later analysis, every TCR beta chain was defined by the combination of its CDR3 amino acid sequence and its V-gene family, and reads without a unique V-gene family were dropped. As a way to deal with suspected cross-contamination and a sequencing artifact, a later analysis dropped 450 to 700 nucleotide sequences that were highly shared and had low generation probability. In a later analysis, a clonal expansion index for each public chain was calculated from normalized within-repertoire ranks of inferred template counts. Generation probabilities in a later analysis came from a VDJ recombination model fitted to out-of-frame rearrangements, and those results were checked against IGoR. Hypergeometric tests were used in a later analysis to score TCR-TCR, TCR-HLA and TCR-CMV co-occurrence, with a repertoire-size bias correction applied to the TCR pairs. A later analysis estimated false discovery rates by permuting HLA or CMV assignments 20 times. In a later analysis, co-occurring TCRs were grouped using DBSCAN, with TCRdist sequence similarity added in when clustering inside HLA-allele-positive subsets. Co-occurrence clustering excluded repertoires with fewer than 30,000 or more than 120,000 public chains, plus five with anomalous nucleotide sharing. Held by TCRdb, this immuneACCESS table contains in-frame sequences only and omits some clones. Under half of the omission traces to an unresolved V gene where checked; the cause of the rest is unknown. The V and J calls and clone size come from that table; D and trimming were worked out from the DNA. The sample table holds 140,000 to 150,000 clones, of which around three quarters were seen once. Jointly, the top ten make up 1.5% to 2% of the sample.

As to this clone: The antigen it binds to is not known. The input lacks base qualities; no much larger clone sits a single base away.

The CDR3 contains 20 residues, cysteine and phenylalanine counted. Only the CDR3 region is kept as DNA, spanning 60 bases read in frame from base 1. Trimming accounts for 3 bases at V and 0 bases at J, while the number of junction bases matched to no gene is 12. CDR1 and CDR2 are read off the germline V gene as MGHRA and YSYEKL. In total, 630 or so healthy bone marrow donors made up the cohort. At the time of sampling, all cohort members were nominally healthy, though unrecorded immune exposures were likely present. The donor tested CMV seronegative and was one of the 352 seronegative cohort members. A peripheral blood sample was provided by each donor, and peripheral blood mononuclear cells were used for TCR beta sequencing. The Qiagen DNeasy Blood Extraction Kit was used to extract genomic DNA from the blood cell samples.

Rearrangement joined TRBV4-1 to TRBJ2-1; 12 junctional bases match TRBD2. Source material: PBMCs. This receptor was obtained from a woman in her thirties or forties in good health and CMV-seronegative. Here the CDR3 is given as CASSHLGLAGSPGSYNEQFF. In nucleotides, the sequence is TGCGCCAGCAGCCATCTAGGACTAGCGGGATCCCCCGGCTCCTACAATGAGCAGTTCTTC.